This paragraph covers one T cell receptor beta chain sequence. The sample originates from a study of blood T cell repertoires in COVID-19. Study information: The cDNA or gDNA used as material had been derived from T cells, B-cell-depleted T cells, or PBMCs.

The V and J ends lost 0 bases and 3 bases respectively, with 7 bases between them. Germline CDR1 SGHTS, CDR2 YDEGEE. The CDR3 sequence is 13 residues long. How the authors handled the data: Estimated nucleated cell counts came from reference gene primer amplification. Sequencing used immunoSEQ multiplex PCR; TCRdb keeps in-frame clones, though not all of them. V and J calls and clone size are as listed in that table; D and trimming were resolved from the DNA. The table includes about 220,000 clones, 80% detected once. The receptor comes from a woman between 70 and 85 years old with acute or convalescent COVID-19. This chain connects TRBV5-8 to TRBJ2-7; D is ambiguous. The specimen sequenced was peripheral blood. CDR3 sequence reads: CASSLVRLYEQYF. CDR3 coding DNA: TGTGCCAGCAGCTTGGTACGACTCTACGAGCAGTACTTC.